The 13 T cell receptor beta chains in this list originate from one sample, sequenced in a study of graft-versus-host responses after intestinal transplantation. Processing of graft tissue released intraepithelial and lamina propria lymphocytes. Measured with immunoSEQ multiplex PCR; TCRdb has only the in-frame clones, and not every one. The sample has 35,000 to 40,000 clones, about 85% seen once. The sequences come from ileum tissue, collected 200 to 210 days after intestinal transplant. The receptors originated from a human patient who received an intestinal transplant, so some T cells may come from the graft donor.

The chain has TRBV9 and TRBJ2-7; maybe TRBD1 (6 bases). Germline CDR1 is SGDLS and CDR2 is YYNGEE. The CDR3 totals 18 residues. The germline V and J ends were trimmed by 4 bases and 6 bases, with 29 bases remaining between them. Here the CDR3 reads CASSTRDNVTAGHLEQYF. CDR3 in DNA: TGTGCCAGCAGCACCCGGGACAACGTTACCGCCGGCCATCTCGAGCAGTACTTC.

This clone was detected a few times. This chain uses TRBV29-1 with TRBJ2-1; 7 nucleotides match TRBD1. This CDR3 is 14 amino acids long. V was clipped by 5 bases and J by 6 bases; unmatched bases: 10. CDR1 and CDR2 from the germline V gene are SQVTM and ANQGSEA. In DNA, the CDR3 is TGCAGCGTTAGGAGGAGGACAGGAGTCAATGAGCAGTTCTTC. This gives the protein CSVRRRTGVNEQFF.

The chain is built from TRBV5-4 and TRBJ2-4; D not resolved. The CDR3 is 14 residues long. Trimming stripped 1 base from V and 1 base from J, with 6 bases between. The germline V gene has CDR1 SGHNT and CDR2 YYREEE (reference sequence). The CDR3 protein is CASSLSGAKNIQYF. CDR3 nucleotide sequence: TGTGCCAGCAGCTTGTCGGGTGCCAAAAACATTCAGTACTTC.

The V and J genes are TRBV7-9 and TRBJ2-7; D is ambiguous. V lost 5 bases and J 3 bases, leaving 11 bases between the germline ends. Germline CDR1 is SEHNR and CDR2 is FQNEAQ (reference sequence). The CDR3 has 13 residues. The CDR3 sequence is CASSPGGGYEQYF. The CDR3 DNA is TGTGCCAGCAGCCCAGGCGGTGGCTACGAGCAGTACTTC.

The chain uses TRBV2 and TRBJ1-2; D is possibly TRBD1 (6 bases). The CDR3 runs to 15 residues. Deletions cut 6 bases from V and 3 bases from J, with 17 bases between. The germline V gene encodes CDR1 SNHLY and CDR2 FYNNEI. DNA of the CDR3: TGTGCCAGCAGGGGGCCACAGGGAGCCGACTATGGCTACACCTTC. This codes for CASRGPQGADYGYTF.

This chain connects TRBV27 to TRBJ2-2; TRBD2 might be the D (5 bases). The CDR3 spans 15 residues. V lost 6 bases, J lost 4 bases, and 15 bases lay in between. Germline V CDR1 and CDR2: MNHEY, SMNVEV (reference sequence). The CDR3 loop is CASSLSRGATGELFF. CDR3 sequence (DNA): TGTGCCAGCAGCCTATCTCGGGGTGCCACCGGGGAGCTGTTTTTT.

This chain connects TRBV9 to TRBJ2-2; D is possibly TRBD1 or TRBD2 (5 bases each). Trimming pared 1 base from V and 6 bases from J, leaving 10 bases between. This CDR3 has 14 residues. Per the germline V gene, CDR1 is SGDLS and CDR2 is YYNGEE. The CDR3 DNA sequence: TGTGCCAGCAGCGTAAGGTGGGACCCCGGGGAGCTGTTTTTT. Its translation: CASSVRWDPGELFF.

The chain is built from TRBV9 and TRBJ2-1; 8 nucleotides align to TRBD2. The CDR3 covers 16 residues. Trimming at V came to 0 bases and at J to 0 bases, leaving 2 bases not matched to a gene. Germline CDR1 SGDLS, CDR2 YYNGEE. In nucleotides, the CDR3 is TGTGCCAGCAGCGTAGAGGCGGGGGGCTCCTACAATGAGCAGTTCTTC. Its protein is CASSVEAGGSYNEQFF.

The chain carries TRBV2 and TRBJ2-1, with 11 bases fitting TRBD2. The CDR3 loop spans 13 amino acids. Germline loops: CDR1 SNHLY, CDR2 FYNNEI. Germline trimming cut 7 bases from V and 9 bases from J; bases unmatched to any gene: 5. The CDR3 DNA follows: TGTGCCAGCAAAACTAGCGGGAGAGCTGAGCAGTTCTTC. It encodes CASKTSGRAEQFF. Combining the CDR3 with reference TRBV2 and TRBJ2-1 gives the whole variable domain EPEVTQTPSHQVTQMGQEVILRCVPISNHLYFYWYRQILGQKVEFLVSFYNNEISEKSEIFDDQFSVERPDGSNFTLKIRSTKLEDSAMYFCASKTSGRAEQFFGPGTRLTVL.

This chain uses TRBV4-1 with TRBJ1-1; D uncertain. From germline, CDR1 is MGHRA and CDR2 YSYEKL. V was clipped by 3 bases and J by 1 base, with 9 bases between them. The CDR3 runs 14 residues. CDR3 nucleotide sequence: TGCGCCAGCAGCCAGGCGCGGGGGAACACTGAAGCTTTCTTT. The encoded protein is CASSQARGNTEAFF.

The chain joins TRBV15 to TRBJ2-3, with D unclear. With 1 base removed from V and 2 bases from J, the gap between germline ends came to 10 bases. The CDR3 has 15 amino acids. Germline V gene lookup returns CDR1 LNHNV and CDR2 YYDKDF (reference sequence). This CDR3 is CATSRGPGPTDTQYF. The CDR3 DNA reads TGTGCCACCAGCAGAGGCCCGGGCCCCACAGATACGCAGTATTTT. Complete variable domain (other parts from reference TRBV15 and TRBJ2-3): DAMVIQNPRYQVTQFGKPVTLSCSQTLNHNVMYWYQQKSSQAPKLLFHYYDKDFNNEADTPDNFQSRRPNTSFCFLDIRSPGLGDTAMYLCATSRGPGPTDTQYFGPGTRLTVL.

The chain combines TRBV7-9 with TRBJ1-1; unclear D gene. The V gene lost 2 bases and the J gene lost 1 base, with 14 bases spanning the gap. Germline values: CDR1 SEHNR, CDR2 FQNEAQ (reference sequence). The CDR3 spans 16 residues. The CDR3, as DNA: TGTGCCAGCAGCTTACGACGCAACAGCGGGAACACTGAAGCTTTCTTT. Amino acids: CASSLRRNSGNTEAFF.

V and J are TRBV5-1 and TRBJ2-3; D gene uncertain. The V end was cut by 0 bases, the J end by 0 bases, with 5 bases between. Germline-derived CDR1 and CDR2 are SGHRS and YFSETQ. The CDR3 length is 14 residues. The CDR3 reads CASSLATSTDTQYF. CDR3 coding DNA: TGCGCCAGCAGCTTGGCGACTAGCACAGATACGCAGTATTTT.